Below, one TCR beta chain is given with its context. This CDR3 is 11 amino acids long. The germline V and J ends were trimmed by 7 bases and 9 bases, with 13 bases remaining between them. The germline V gene encodes CDR1 MNHEY and CDR2 SVGAGI. These data are taken from a study of blood T cell repertoires in COVID-19. Sequencing was performed with immunoSEQ multiplex PCR; in TCRdb, only in-frame clones are kept and a portion is missing. The data show fewer than 150,000 clones, with approximately 84% seen just once and around 12% held by the top ten. Sequences were obtained from peripheral blood. The clonotype was recovered from a woman in her twenties or thirties who had recovered from COVID-19. The chain joins TRBV6-5 to TRBJ2-7; TRBD1 might be the D (5 bases). The DNA of the CDR3 is TGTGCCAGCATGTCAGGGATAGCGCAGTACTTC. Protein product: CASMSGIAQYF.